A selection of T cell receptor beta chains follows, all from one sample in a study of blood T cell repertoires in COVID-19. Generated by immunoSEQ multiplex PCR, the TCRdb table keeps only in-frame clones and is missing some. The sample holds a few hundred thousand clones, approximately 89% seen once. Sample: peripheral blood. The receptors were sampled from a woman aged 45 to 65 with COVID-19, enrolled during active disease. CDR3s include the opening cysteine and the closing phenylalanine or tryptophan. D genes are given only for firm matches. A clone size is listed for some rows: how often the clone was seen (once, few, many), or a class if it is expanded.

clone size: .; D gene: TRBD1; V gene: TRBV11-3; J gene: TRBJ2-7; CDR3 protein: CASSLDPDRGRDPLRYEQYF; CDR3 DNA: TGTGCCAGCAGCTTAGATCCCGACAGGGGGCGCGACCCGCTCCGTTACGAGCAGTACTTC
clone size: .; D gene: .; V gene: TRBV18; J gene: TRBJ1-2; CDR3 protein: CASSPRGGGSYGYTF; CDR3 DNA: TGTGCCAGCTCACCACGGGGAGGGGGTAGCTATGGCTACACCTTC
clone size: many; D gene: TRBD1; V gene: TRBV16; J gene: TRBJ2-1; CDR3 protein: CASSQLVAGGGRDEQFF; CDR3 DNA: TGTGCCAGCAGCCAATTGGTCGCAGGGGGCGGTCGGGATGAGCAGTTCTTC
clone size: .; D gene: TRBD1; V gene: TRBV24-1; J gene: TRBJ2-3; CDR3 protein: CATSRQGLGDTQYF; CDR3 DNA: TGTGCCACCAGCCGACAGGGATTGGGAGATACGCAGTATTTT
clone size: few; D gene: .; V gene: TRBV28; J gene: TRBJ1-2; CDR3 protein: CASRRQDGYTF; CDR3 DNA: TGTGCCAGCAGGAGACAGGATGGCTACACCTTC
clone size: .; D gene: .; V gene: TRBV3-1/TRBV3-2; J gene: TRBJ2-7; CDR3 protein: CASSQGREGVGEQYF; CDR3 DNA: TGTGCCAGCAGCCAAGGTAGGGAAGGGGTTGGCGAGCAGTACTTC
clone size: once; D gene: .; V gene: TRBV11-2; J gene: TRBJ1-3; CDR3 protein: CASSLVRDPIPSGNTIYF; CDR3 DNA: TGTGCCAGCAGCTTAGTGCGGGACCCAATCCCCTCTGGAAACACCATATATTTT
clone size: .; D gene: TRBD2; V gene: TRBV19; J gene: TRBJ2-3; CDR3 protein: CASSRGLGGDTQYF; CDR3 DNA: TGTGCCAGTAGTAGGGGACTAGGAGGGGATACGCAGTATTTT
clone size: .; D gene: .; V gene: TRBV5-1; J gene: TRBJ1-4; CDR3 protein: CASSLGTGGGGEKLFF; CDR3 DNA: TGCGCCAGCAGCTTGGGGACGGGGGGCGGAGGAGAAAAACTGTTTTTT
clone size: .; D gene: .; V gene: TRBV11-2; J gene: TRBJ1-1; CDR3 protein: CASSLEAGTEAFF; CDR3 DNA: TGTGCCAGCAGCTTAGAGGCGGGCACTGAAGCTTTCTTT
clone size: .; D gene: .; V gene: TRBV3-1/TRBV3-2; J gene: TRBJ1-5; CDR3 protein: CASSQMPGQPQHF; CDR3 DNA: TGTGCCAGCAGCCAAATGCCGGGACAGCCCCAGCATTTT
clone size: once; D gene: .; V gene: TRBV27; J gene: TRBJ2-3; CDR3 protein: CASSLRDFPQYF; CDR3 DNA: TGTGCCAGCAGCCTTAGGGACTTCCCGCAGTATTTT
clone size: .; D gene: .; V gene: TRBV14; J gene: TRBJ1-5; CDR3 protein: CASSQGGDLNQPQHF; CDR3 DNA: TGTGCCAGCAGCCAAGGGGGGGATCTCAATCAGCCCCAGCATTTT
clone size: .; D gene: TRBD1; V gene: TRBV9; J gene: TRBJ2-2; CDR3 protein: CASSVGTASELFF; CDR3 DNA: TGTGCCAGCAGCGTGGGGACAGCCTCGGAGCTGTTTTTT
clone size: .; D gene: TRBD1; V gene: TRBV5-4; J gene: TRBJ2-2; CDR3 protein: CASSRTGEKGTGELFF; CDR3 DNA: TGTGCCAGCAGCCGGACAGGCGAAAAAGGGACCGGGGAGCTGTTTTTT
clone size: once; D gene: TRBD1; V gene: TRBV11-2; J gene: TRBJ2-1; CDR3 protein: CASSLATGVKQFF; CDR3 DNA: TGTGCCAGCAGCTTAGCGACAGGGGTGAAGCAGTTCTTC
clone size: .; D gene: TRBD1; V gene: TRBV6-5; J gene: TRBJ2-7; CDR3 protein: CASSYTDRAHQYF; CDR3 DNA: TGTGCCAGCAGTTACACGGACAGGGCACATCAGTACTTC
clone size: few; D gene: TRBD1; V gene: TRBV7-7; J gene: TRBJ1-1; CDR3 protein: CASSPYRGTNTEAFF; CDR3 DNA: TGTGCCAGCAGCCCATACAGGGGGACCAACACTGAAGCTTTCTTT
clone size: .; D gene: TRBD2; V gene: TRBV11-1; J gene: TRBJ2-4; CDR3 protein: CASSRTSGAAGIQYF; CDR3 DNA: TGTGCCAGCAGCCGGACTAGCGGGGCCGCGGGGATTCAGTACTTC
clone size: .; D gene: .; V gene: TRBV2; J gene: TRBJ2-5; CDR3 protein: CASSEETRPETQYF; CDR3 DNA: TGTGCCAGCAGTGAAGAGACTAGGCCGGAGACCCAGTACTTC
clone size: .; D gene: TRBD1; V gene: TRBV4-1; J gene: TRBJ1-6; CDR3 protein: CASSQDLRKTGQIYNSPLHF; CDR3 DNA: TGCGCCAGCAGCCAAGATTTACGAAAGACAGGGCAAATCTATAATTCACCCCTCCACTTT
clone size: .; D gene: TRBD1; V gene: TRBV9; J gene: TRBJ2-7; CDR3 protein: CASSPQGARLPYEQYF; CDR3 DNA: TGTGCCAGCAGCCCACAGGGGGCGAGGCTCCCCTACGAGCAGTACTTC
clone size: .; D gene: .; V gene: TRBV6-1; J gene: TRBJ1-4; CDR3 protein: CASQITNEKLFF; CDR3 DNA: TGTGCCAGTCAAATAACTAATGAAAAACTGTTTTTT
clone size: .; D gene: .; V gene: TRBV2; J gene: TRBJ1-1; CDR3 protein: CASSLDPDTTNTEAFF; CDR3 DNA: TGTGCCAGCAGCCTTGACCCCGACACCACGAACACTGAAGCTTTCTTT
clone size: .; D gene: TRBD1; V gene: TRBV15; J gene: TRBJ2-1; CDR3 protein: CATSRGGGGVEQFF; CDR3 DNA: TGTGCCACCAGCAGAGGAGGGGGCGGCGTTGAGCAGTTCTTC
clone size: few; D gene: TRBD2; V gene: TRBV6-1; J gene: TRBJ2-1; CDR3 protein: CASSDGGGPYNEQFF; CDR3 DNA: TGTGCCAGCAGTGACGGCGGGGGGCCCTACAATGAGCAGTTCTTC
clone size: .; D gene: TRBD1; V gene: TRBV30; J gene: TRBJ1-5; CDR3 protein: CAWSADRGLQPQHF; CDR3 DNA: TGTGCCTGGAGTGCCGACAGGGGGCTTCAGCCCCAGCATTTT
clone size: .; D gene: .; V gene: TRBV6-5; J gene: TRBJ1-5; CDR3 protein: CASSRDKGRPQHF; CDR3 DNA: TGTGCCAGCAGCCGGGACAAGGGACGGCCCCAGCATTTT
clone size: .; D gene: TRBD1; V gene: TRBV27; J gene: TRBJ1-2; CDR3 protein: CASSLAGQGGSGYTF; CDR3 DNA: TGTGCCAGCAGTTTGGCAGGACAGGGGGGTTCTGGCTACACCTTC
clone size: .; D gene: .; V gene: TRBV3-1/TRBV3-2; J gene: TRBJ1-6; CDR3 protein: CASSSTLGGSPLHF; CDR3 DNA: TGTGCCAGCAGCTCGACCCTGGGAGGGTCACCCCTCCACTTT
clone size: .; D gene: .; V gene: TRBV6-4; J gene: TRBJ1-6; CDR3 protein: CASTVPGLLSSYNSPLHF; CDR3 DNA: TGTGCCAGCACTGTACCGGGACTTTTGAGCTCCTATAATTCACCCCTCCACTTT
clone size: once; D gene: .; V gene: TRBV29-1; J gene: TRBJ2-3; CDR3 protein: CSVGRGTDTQYF; CDR3 DNA: TGCAGCGTTGGCAGGGGCACAGATACGCAGTATTTT
clone size: few; D gene: .; V gene: TRBV12-3/TRBV12-4; J gene: TRBJ1-4; CDR3 protein: CASMYREGKLFF; CDR3 DNA: TGTGCCAGCATGTACAGGGAGGGAAAACTGTTTTTT
clone size: .; D gene: .; V gene: TRBV9; J gene: TRBJ1-2; CDR3 protein: CASRASNYGYTF; CDR3 DNA: TGTGCCAGCAGGGCATCTAACTATGGCTACACCTTC
clone size: .; D gene: .; V gene: TRBV2; J gene: TRBJ1-1; CDR3 protein: CASRDTVGNAEAFF; CDR3 DNA: TGTGCCAGCAGGGACACAGTTGGAAACGCTGAAGCTTTCTTT
clone size: .; D gene: .; V gene: TRBV9; J gene: TRBJ1-3; CDR3 protein: CASSVAAKRERNTIYF; CDR3 DNA: TGTGCCAGCAGCGTAGCAGCGAAGAGGGAAAGAAACACCATATATTTT
clone size: .; D gene: .; V gene: TRBV5-5; J gene: TRBJ2-7; CDR3 protein: CASRTGASSYEQYF; CDR3 DNA: TGTGCCAGCAGAACGGGAGCTAGCTCCTACGAGCAGTACTTC
clone size: .; D gene: .; V gene: TRBV9; J gene: TRBJ2-3; CDR3 protein: CASSVQDGQGGAYSTDTQYF; CDR3 DNA: TGTGCCAGCAGCGTACAGGACGGGCAGGGGGGCGCATATAGCACAGATACGCAGTATTTT
clone size: .; D gene: TRBD1; V gene: TRBV25-1; J gene: TRBJ1-2; CDR3 protein: CASLWDRGPLYGYTF; CDR3 DNA: TGTGCCAGCTTGTGGGACAGGGGGCCGCTCTATGGCTACACCTTC
clone size: .; D gene: TRBD1; V gene: TRBV14; J gene: TRBJ1-2; CDR3 protein: CASGQGNYGYTF; CDR3 DNA: TGTGCCAGTGGACAGGGGAACTATGGCTACACCTTC
clone size: .; D gene: TRBD1; V gene: TRBV6-1; J gene: TRBJ2-7; CDR3 protein: CASSEVGGENEQYF; CDR3 DNA: TGTGCCAGCAGTGAAGTAGGGGGCGAGAACGAGCAGTACTTC
clone size: .; D gene: TRBD1; V gene: TRBV6-2/TRBV6-3; J gene: TRBJ1-5; CDR3 protein: CASSYSAGGFRNQPQHF; CDR3 DNA: TGTGCCAGCAGTTACTCGGCAGGGGGCTTTAGGAATCAGCCCCAGCATTTT